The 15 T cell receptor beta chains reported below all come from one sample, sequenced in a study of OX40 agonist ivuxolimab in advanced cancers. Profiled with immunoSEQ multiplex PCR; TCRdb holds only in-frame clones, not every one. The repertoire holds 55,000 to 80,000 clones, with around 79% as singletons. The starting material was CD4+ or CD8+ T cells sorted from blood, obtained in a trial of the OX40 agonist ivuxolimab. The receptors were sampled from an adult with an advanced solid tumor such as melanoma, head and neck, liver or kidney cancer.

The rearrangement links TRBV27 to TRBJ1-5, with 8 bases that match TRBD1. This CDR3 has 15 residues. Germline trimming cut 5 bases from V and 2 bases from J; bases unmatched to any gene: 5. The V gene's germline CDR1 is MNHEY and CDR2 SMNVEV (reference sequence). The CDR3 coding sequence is TGTGCCAGCAGTCGGACAGGGACGCGCAATCAGCCCCAGCATTTT. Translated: CASSRTGTRNQPQHF.

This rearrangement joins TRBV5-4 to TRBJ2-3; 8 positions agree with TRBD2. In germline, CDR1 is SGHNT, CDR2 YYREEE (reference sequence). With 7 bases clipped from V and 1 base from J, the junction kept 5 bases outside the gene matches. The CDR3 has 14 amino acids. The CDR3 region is CASVETSGTDTQYF. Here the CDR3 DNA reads TGTGCCAGCGTCGAGACTAGCGGCACAGATACGCAGTATTTT.

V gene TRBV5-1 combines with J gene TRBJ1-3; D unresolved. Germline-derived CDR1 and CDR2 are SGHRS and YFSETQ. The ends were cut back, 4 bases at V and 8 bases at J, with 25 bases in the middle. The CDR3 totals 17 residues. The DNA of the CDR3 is TGCGCCAGCAGCCGAGGGCCAAGTGGGCGGAAAGTGGACACCATATATTTT. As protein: CASSRGPSGRKVDTIYF.

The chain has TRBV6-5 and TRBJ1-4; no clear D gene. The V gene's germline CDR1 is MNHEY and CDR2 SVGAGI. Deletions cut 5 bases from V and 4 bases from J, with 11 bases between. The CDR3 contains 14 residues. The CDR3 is CASSTTAVNEKLFF. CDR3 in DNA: TGTGCCAGCAGTACGACCGCGGTTAATGAAAAACTGTTTTTT.

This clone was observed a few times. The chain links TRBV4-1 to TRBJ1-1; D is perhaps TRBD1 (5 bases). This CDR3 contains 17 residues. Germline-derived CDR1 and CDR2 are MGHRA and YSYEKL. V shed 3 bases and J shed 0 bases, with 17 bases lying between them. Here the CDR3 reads CASSHGAGRTMNTEAFF. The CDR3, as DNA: TGCGCCAGCAGCCATGGCGCGGGACGTACAATGAACACTGAAGCTTTCTTT.

CDR3: CASSEDVGGLTREGYTF. In nucleotides, the CDR3 is TGTGCCAGCAGCGAAGACGTGGGGGGCCTAACTCGGGAAGGCTACACCTTC. The chain is built from TRBV27 and TRBJ1-2, with D perhaps matching TRBD1 (6 bases). The V gene lost 6 bases and the J gene lost 8 bases, with 28 bases spanning the gap. The germline V gene encodes CDR1 MNHEY and CDR2 SMNVEV (reference sequence). The CDR3 is 17 amino acids.

This chain's CDR3 is CASSREARTGSSTDTQYF. In nucleotides, the CDR3 is TGTGCCAGCAGCCGGGAGGCGAGGACAGGGTCTAGCACAGATACGCAGTATTTT. V gene TRBV4-2 combines with J gene TRBJ2-3; TRBD1 matches at 8 bases. The CDR3 spans 18 residues. Germline CDR1 and CDR2: LGHNA and YNFKEQ. Germline trimming cut 4 bases from V and 0 bases from J; bases unmatched to any gene: 12.

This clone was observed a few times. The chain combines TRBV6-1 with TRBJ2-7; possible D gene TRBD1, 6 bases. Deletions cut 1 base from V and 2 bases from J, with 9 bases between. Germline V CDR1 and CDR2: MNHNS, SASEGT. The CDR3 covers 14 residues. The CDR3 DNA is TGTGCCAGCAGTGAAGAAGGGGGAGCCTACGAGCAGTACTTC. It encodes CASSEEGGAYEQYF.

In nucleotides, the CDR3 is TGTGCCAGCAGCTTAGGGGGTTCTTCAAAGCAGGGCAATCAGCCCCAGCATTTT. It codes for CASSLGGSSKQGNQPQHF. The chain couples TRBV7-9 to TRBJ1-5; D is unresolved. This CDR3 has 18 residues. Trimming took 1 base from V and 2 from J, leaving 18 bases between them. Germline V gene data show CDR1 as SEHNR and CDR2 as FQNEAQ (reference sequence).

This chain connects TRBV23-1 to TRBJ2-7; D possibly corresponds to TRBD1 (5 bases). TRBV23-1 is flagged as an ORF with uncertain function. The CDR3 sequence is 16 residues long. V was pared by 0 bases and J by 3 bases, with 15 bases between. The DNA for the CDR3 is TGCGCCAGCAGTCAATCTTTAGGCAGGGAACTCTACGAGCAGTACTTC. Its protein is CASSQSLGRELYEQYF.

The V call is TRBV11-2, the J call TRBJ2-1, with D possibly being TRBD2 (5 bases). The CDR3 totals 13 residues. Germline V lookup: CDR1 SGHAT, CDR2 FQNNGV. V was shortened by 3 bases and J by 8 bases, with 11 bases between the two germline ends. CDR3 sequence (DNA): TGTGCCAGCAGCTTGAGAGGGATCCATGAGCAGTTCTTC. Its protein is CASSLRGIHEQFF.

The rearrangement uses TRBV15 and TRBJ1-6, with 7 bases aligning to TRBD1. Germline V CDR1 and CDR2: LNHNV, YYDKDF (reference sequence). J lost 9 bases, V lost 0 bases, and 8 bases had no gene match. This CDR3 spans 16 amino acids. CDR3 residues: CATSRDRQGVGSPLHF. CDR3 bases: TGTGCCACCAGCAGAGACCGACAGGGTGTAGGTTCACCCCTCCACTTT.

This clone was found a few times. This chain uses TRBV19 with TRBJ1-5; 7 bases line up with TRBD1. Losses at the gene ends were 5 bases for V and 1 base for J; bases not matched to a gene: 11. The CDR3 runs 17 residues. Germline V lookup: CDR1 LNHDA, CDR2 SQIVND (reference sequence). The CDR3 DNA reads TGTGCCAGTAGTCCGGTAAACAGGGGCGGCAGCAATCAGCCCCAGCATTTT. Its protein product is CASSPVNRGGSNQPQHF.

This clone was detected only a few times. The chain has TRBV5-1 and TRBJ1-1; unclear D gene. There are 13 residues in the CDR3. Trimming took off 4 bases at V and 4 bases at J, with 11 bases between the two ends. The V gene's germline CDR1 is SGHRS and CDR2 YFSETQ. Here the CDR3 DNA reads TGCGCCAGCAGCCCGGCGGGGATCACTGAAGCTTTCTTT. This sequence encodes CASSPAGITEAFF. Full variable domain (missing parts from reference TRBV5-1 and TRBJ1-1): KAGVTQTPRYLIKTRGQQVTLSCSPISGHRSVSWYQQTPGQGLQFLFEYFSETQRNKGNFPGRFSGRQFSNSRSEMNVSTLELGDSALYLCASSPAGITEAFFGQGTRLTVV.

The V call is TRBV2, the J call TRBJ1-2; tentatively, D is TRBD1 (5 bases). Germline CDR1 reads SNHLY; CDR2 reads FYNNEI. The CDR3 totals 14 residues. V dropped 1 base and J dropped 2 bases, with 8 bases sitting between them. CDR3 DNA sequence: TGTGCCAGCAGTGAAGAGGGGAAAAACTATGGCTACACCTTC. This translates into CASSEEGKNYGYTF.